A single sample is the source of the 28 T cell receptor beta chains below, sequenced in a study of identical twins. Via MiXCR, TCRdb re-called the 5' RACE reads, giving one row per CDR3 protein. The table lists about 660,000 distinct CDR3 sequences, over 8.5% of them singletons. The same sample was also used in a study of yellow fever vaccine responses in identical twins.

Sequencing input: PBMCs. The source is a woman aged 18-29 years in good health.

In its sample, this clonotype was seen many times. The V call is TRBV4-2, the J call TRBJ2-1, with 12 nucleotides matching TRBD2. V was clipped by 4 bases and J by 9 bases; unmatched bases: 10. The CDR3 has 16 amino acids. Germline CDR1 and CDR2: LGHNA and YNFKEQ. The CDR3 region has the DNA TGTGCCAGCAGCCTAAAGACTCTAGCGGGAGGGGTTGAGCAGTTCTTC. Translating it yields CASSLKTLAGGVEQFF.

This clonotype has at least ten counts. The genes are TRBV21-1 and TRBJ1-2; the table's D call TRBD1 went unverified against the DNA. TRBV21-1 represents a pseudogene. CDR3 length: 15 residues. The CDR3 DNA is TGTGCCAGCAGCGGGCCCCAAGGGGGAGACTATGGCTACACCTTC. This translates into CASSGPQGGDYGYTF.

The chain carries TRBV7-2 and TRBJ2-3; TRBD2 aligns across 7 bases. The CDR3 is made up of 15 amino acids. The V gene end was trimmed by 1 base and the J gene end by 4 bases; junction bases not matched to a gene: 5. Germline V gives CDR1 SGHTA, CDR2 FQGNSA. The CDR3 nucleotides are TGTGCCAGCAGCTTAGGCGGGAGCTTCGCAGATACGCAGTATTTT. Residues: CASSLGGSFADTQYF.

The chain links TRBV7-9 to TRBJ2-7, with D possibly TRBD1 on 5 matching bases. Trimming removed 4 bases from V and 3 bases from J, with 19 bases in between. The length of the CDR3 is 16 residues. Per germline, CDR1 SEHNR and CDR2 FQNEAQ (reference sequence). The CDR3 DNA sequence: TGTGCCAGCAGCTACCTATCCAGGGCCCCCTACTACGAGCAGTACTTC. Protein sequence: CASSYLSRAPYYEQYF.

This clonotype has only a few counts. The genes are TRBV25-1 and TRBJ2-2; 8 bases are shared with TRBD1. From germline, CDR1 is MGHDK and CDR2 SYGVNS. The CDR3 is made up of 15 amino acids. With 8 bases clipped from V and 5 bases from J, the junction kept 10 bases outside the gene matches. CDR3 nucleotide sequence: TGTGCCAGCCAGGGGGCCTCCCCAGATACCGGGGAGCTGTTTTTT. It is translated as CASQGASPDTGELFF.

The chain carries TRBV20-1 and TRBJ2-2, with 7 bases lining up with TRBD1. With 0 bases clipped from V and 4 bases from J, the junction kept 5 bases outside the gene matches. The CDR3 has 15 amino acids. Looked up from germline, CDR1 is DFQATT and CDR2 is SNEGSKA (reference sequence). This CDR3 is CSARDLAGGTGELFF. The CDR3 DNA reads TGCAGTGCTAGAGATCTGGCAGGGGGCACCGGGGAGCTGTTTTTT.

V is TRBV2 and J is TRBJ2-2, with D unresolved. The CDR3 is 15 residues long. The germline V gene encodes CDR1 SNHLY and CDR2 FYNNEI. The V and J ends lost 3 bases and 0 bases respectively, with 8 bases between them. CDR3 sequence (DNA): TGTGCCAGCAGTGAGCCGCTAGCGAACACCGGGGAGCTGTTTTTT. The encoded protein is CASSEPLANTGELFF.

Concerning this clonotype: One junction end does not reproduce the germline sequence, and a read error may be involved. This chain joins TRBV7-7 and TRBJ2-1; 11 bases match TRBD2. The germline CDR1 and CDR2 sequences are SSHAT and FNYEAQ (reference sequence). The CDR3 runs 16 residues. CDR3 sequence (DNA): TGTGCTAGCAGCTTATACGGGACTAGCGGAAACAATGAGCAGTTCTTC. Residues: CASSLYGTSGNNEQFF.

This chain uses TRBV10-3 with TRBJ2-5; D possibly corresponds to TRBD1 (6 bases). CDR3 size: 14 residues. Germline values: CDR1 ENHRY, CDR2 SYGVKD. Trimming removed 2 bases from V and 3 bases from J, with 10 bases in between. The CDR3 sequence is CAISEGDTEETQYF. In DNA form, the CDR3 reads TGTGCCATCAGTGAGGGGGACACCGAAGAGACCCAGTACTTC.

This clonotype occurred a few times. This chain uses TRBV11-2 with TRBJ1-1; TRBD1 might be the D (6 bases). V was pared by 3 bases and J by 0 bases, with 11 bases between. The V gene's germline CDR1 is SGHAT and CDR2 FQNNGV. This CDR3 is built from 15 residues. CDR3 amino acids: CASSFPAGVNTEAFF. In DNA form, the CDR3 reads TGTGCCAGCAGCTTCCCGGCAGGGGTGAACACTGAAGCTTTCTTT.

The sample holds a few counts of this clonotype. The V call is TRBV12-3 or TRBV12-4, the J call TRBJ2-3; 8 bases are a match to TRBD2. This CDR3 spans 18 amino acids. Unmatched junction bases numbered 13, after V lost 5 bases and J lost 0 bases. DNA for the CDR3: TGTGCCAGCAGTCCTGCGGGAGTAGCGGGATGGAGCACAGATACGCAGTATTTT. Amino acids: CASSPAGVAGWSTDTQYF.

This clonotype came up many times. This chain joins TRBV15 and TRBJ1-5; D unclear. Trimming removed 0 bases at V and 6 bases at J, with 3 bases between. Germline V lookup: CDR1 LNHNV, CDR2 YYDKDF (reference sequence). The CDR3 has 12 residues. The CDR3 spells CATSRDGQPQHF. The CDR3 region has the DNA TGTGCCACCAGCAGAGATGGTCAGCCCCAGCATTTT.

V usage is TRBV4-3 and J usage is TRBJ2-1; no firm D call. The germline V and J ends were trimmed by 0 bases and 6 bases, with 12 bases remaining between them. The CDR3 is made up of 15 amino acids. From germline, CDR1 is LGHNA and CDR2 YSLEER. CDR3 in DNA: TGCGCCAGCAGCCAAGATTCCGGGTTCGGCAATGAGCAGTTCTTC. Protein: CASSQDSGFGNEQFF.

This clonotype was detected many times. V and J are TRBV29-1 and TRBJ2-3; TRBD2 might be the D (6 bases). CDR1 SQVTM and CDR2 ANQGSEA come from the germline V gene. This CDR3 region has 13 residues. Trimming removed 7 bases at V and 0 bases at J, with 11 bases between. The CDR3 here is CSAQLASTDTQYF. CDR3 nucleotide sequence: TGCAGCGCTCAACTAGCTAGCACAGATACGCAGTATTTT.

The chain carries TRBV9 and TRBJ2-1, with 8 bases lining up with TRBD2. This CDR3 is 15 amino acids long. Germline loops: CDR1 SGDLS, CDR2 YYNGEE. Trimming removed 0 bases from V and 10 bases from J; junction bases left unmatched: 9. The CDR3 reads CASSVVAGSGGEQFF. The CDR3 coding sequence is TGTGCCAGCAGCGTAGTAGCGGGGAGCGGTGGCGAGCAGTTCTTC.

The table lists this clonotype with a few counts. The genes are TRBV20-1 and TRBJ2-1, with 10 bases aligning to TRBD1. The CDR3 is 14 residues long. Looked up from germline, CDR1 is DFQATT and CDR2 is SNEGSKA (reference sequence). Losses at the gene ends were 1 base for V and 8 bases for J; bases not matched to a gene: 5. The CDR3 sequence is CSARGDRGIDEQFF. Here the CDR3 DNA reads TGCAGTGCTAGAGGGGACAGGGGTATCGATGAGCAGTTCTTC.

This clonotype was detected only a few times. Here the CDR3 reads CASSPLTGNTQYF. CDR3 nucleotide sequence: TGTGCCAGCAGCCCGCTTACAGGGAATACGCAGTATTTT. The rearrangement uses TRBV7-9 and TRBJ2-3; tentatively, D is TRBD1 (6 bases). CDR3 length: 13 amino acids. Deletions cut 5 bases from V and 7 bases from J, with 13 bases between. CDR1 and CDR2 (germline): SEHNR, FQNEAQ (reference sequence). The full variable domain, in which reference TRBV7-9 and TRBJ2-3 provide the parts outside the CDR3, is DTGVSQNPRHKITKRGQNVTFRCDPISEHNRLYWYRQTLGQGPEFLTYFQNEAQLEKSRLLSDRFSAERPKGSFSTLEIQRTEQGDSAMYLCASSPLTGNTQYFGPGTRLTVL.

This clonotype was detected a few times. The CDR3 bases are TGTGCCAGCAGCCTGGGACAGGCATCGAACACTGAAGCTTTCTTT. This encodes CASSLGQASNTEAFF. The chain combines TRBV5-8 with TRBJ1-1; TRBD1 matches at 8 bases. In germline, CDR1 is SGHTS, CDR2 YDEGEE. The CDR3 runs 15 residues. With 4 bases clipped from V and 1 base from J, the junction kept 6 bases outside the gene matches.

Here the CDR3 reads CASSYSGGTNEKLFF. The CDR3 region has the DNA TGTGCCAGCAGTTACTCGGGGGGAACTAATGAAAAACTGTTTTTT. This rearrangement joins TRBV6-5 to TRBJ1-4; a possible D gene is TRBD1 (5 bases). V gave up 0 bases and J gave up 1 base, with 6 bases separating them. CDR1 and CDR2 (germline): MNHEY, SVGAGI. CDR3 length equals 15 residues.

This clonotype showed up just a few times. The rearrangement joins TRBV6-5 to TRBJ2-1; D gene ambiguous. Germline CDR1 reads MNHEY; CDR2 reads SVGAGI. The CDR3 is made up of 16 amino acids. The germline V and J ends were trimmed by 2 bases and 3 bases, with 14 bases remaining between them. CDR3 sequence (DNA): TGTGCCAGCAGTTACCGTGAAGCTGCCTACTACAATGAGCAGTTCTTC. Residues: CASSYREAAYYNEQFF.

The CDR3 spells CASSPPTHYTQYF. The CDR3 DNA is TGTGCCAGCTCACCACCGACCCACTATACGCAGTATTTT. The rearrangement joins TRBV18 to TRBJ2-3; D not certain. Germline CDR1 is KGHSH and CDR2 is LQKENI. The CDR3 is made up of 13 amino acids. V was trimmed by 0 bases and J by 7 bases, leaving 8 bases between them.

This clonotype was observed once. The chain is built from TRBV6-2 or TRBV6-3 and TRBJ2-1; TRBD1 or TRBD2 may be the D gene (5 bases each). The CDR3 contains 16 residues. Per the germline V gene, CDR1 is MNHEY and CDR2 is SVGEGT. V was shortened by 5 bases and J by 2 bases, with 16 bases between the two germline ends. CDR3 coding DNA: TGTGCCAGCAGTCCACCGACGGGGCTCACCTACAATGAGCAGTTCTTC. This encodes CASSPPTGLTYNEQFF.

The chain links TRBV12-3 or TRBV12-4 to TRBJ1-2; D is perhaps TRBD1 (5 bases). The CDR3 has 12 residues. Trimming pared 4 bases from V and 8 bases from J, leaving 11 bases between. As DNA, the CDR3 is TGTGCCAGCAGTTCGCCTGGGGCCGGCTACACCTTC. Protein sequence: CASSSPGAGYTF.

The CDR3 spells CASSFMGGGATGELFF. The CDR3 DNA reads TGTGCCAGCAGCTTTATGGGCGGGGGGGCCACCGGGGAGCTGTTTTTT. The V gene is TRBV7-3, the J gene TRBJ2-2; 9 bases map to TRBD2. Germline V gives CDR1 SGHTA, CDR2 FQGTGA. With V trimmed by 3 bases and J by 4 bases, 6 bases remained unmatched. The CDR3 totals 16 residues.

This clonotype was found a few times. The chain recombines TRBV12-3 or TRBV12-4 with TRBJ1-2; 7 positions agree with TRBD1. After removal of 5 bases from V and 7 bases from J, the junction contained 10 bases not matched to a gene. This CDR3 comprises 14 residues. The CDR3 reads CASSHGQAGGGYTF. The CDR3 DNA is TGTGCCAGCAGTCACGGACAGGCAGGTGGTGGCTACACCTTC.

This sequence joins TRBV6-6 and TRBJ1-1; TRBD1 might be the D (5 bases). Germline lookup yields CDR1 MNHNY and CDR2 SVGAGI (reference sequence). V lost 6 bases and J 5 bases, leaving 13 bases between the germline ends. The CDR3 runs to 13 residues. Written as DNA, the CDR3 is TGTGCCAGCAGGAAAGACGGGGGTACTGAAGCTTTCTTT. Encoded protein: CASRKDGGTEAFF.

The chain links TRBV7-2 to TRBJ2-3; 14 bases line up with TRBD2. CDR3 size: 15 residues. Per germline, CDR1 SGHTA and CDR2 FQGNSA. Germline trimming cut 3 bases from V and 14 bases from J; bases unmatched to any gene: 10. This chain's CDR3 is CASSFGTSGSTGLYF. CDR3 DNA sequence: TGTGCCAGCAGCTTCGGGACTAGCGGGAGTACTGGGTTGTATTTT.

This clonotype has ten or more counts. V and J are TRBV10-3 and TRBJ2-6; no firm D call. Germline-derived CDR1 and CDR2 are ENHRY and SYGVKD. Trimming shortened V by 3 bases and J by 0 bases, and 6 bases separated the two germline ends. The CDR3 covers 15 residues. The CDR3: CAISDSSSGANVLTF. For the CDR3, the DNA is TGTGCCATCAGTGACAGTAGCTCTGGGGCCAACGTCCTGACTTTC.